One sample yielded the 8 T cell receptor beta chains listed below, sequenced in a study of blood T cell repertoires in COVID-19. Here immunoSEQ multiplex PCR was the method, and the copy in TCRdb shows in-frame clones only, minus some. This table holds around 210,000 clones, 85% found once. The sample consisted of peripheral blood. The receptors come from a man between 45 and 60 years old with COVID-19, enrolled during active disease.

The chain carries TRBV5-1 and TRBJ2-5; 12 bases fit TRBD1. Germline V CDR1 and CDR2: SGHRS, YFSETQ. The J segment lost 0 bases and the V segment lost 4 bases, leaving 10 bases of the junction unmatched. The CDR3 contains 18 residues. CDR3 loop: CASSTPGQGALYQETQYF. The CDR3 region has the DNA TGCGCCAGCAGCACTCCGGGACAGGGGGCTCTTTACCAAGAGACCCAGTACTTC.

The gene calls are TRBV7-9 and TRBJ2-7; no clear D gene. Trimming pared 6 bases from V and 7 bases from J, leaving 10 bases between. CDR3 size: 11 residues. Germline assignment: CDR1 SEHNR and CDR2 FQNEAQ (reference sequence). The DNA of the CDR3 is TGTGCCAGCAGTTCCGCGGCGGAGCAGTACTTC. Its translation is CASSSAAEQYF. The complete variable domain, with remaining parts taken from reference TRBV7-9 and TRBJ2-7, reads DTGVSQNPRHKITKRGQNVTFRCDPISEHNRLYWYRQTLGQGPEFLTYFQNEAQLEKSRLLSDRFSAERPKGSFSTLEIQRTEQGDSAMYLCASSSAAEQYFGPGTRLTVT.

The chain uses TRBV7-8 and TRBJ2-7; tentatively, D is TRBD1 (7 bases). The CDR3 has 12 residues. Germline assignment: CDR1 SGHVS and CDR2 FQNEAQ. The V end lost 7 bases, the J end lost 7 bases, and 14 bases lay between the germline ends. CDR3 sequence: CASMEGAGEQYF. In nucleotides, the CDR3 is TGTGCCAGCATGGAGGGGGCGGGAGAGCAGTACTTC.

The V and J genes are TRBV11-2 and TRBJ1-1; no firm D call. The CDR3 consists of 15 residues. With 5 bases removed from V and 1 base from J, the gap between germline ends came to 14 bases. From germline, CDR1 is SGHAT and CDR2 FQNNGV. For the CDR3, the DNA is TGTGCCAGCAGCCCTAGTCGGGTCCCGAACACTGAAGCTTTCTTT. Translated: CASSPSRVPNTEAFF.

The gene calls are TRBV5-1 and TRBJ2-5, with 7 positions matching TRBD1. The CDR3 runs 15 residues. With 2 bases clipped from V and 4 bases from J, the junction kept 8 bases outside the gene matches. Germline CDR1 and CDR2: SGHRS and YFSETQ. Here the CDR3 reads CASSFEGANAETQYF. The CDR3 DNA reads as TGCGCCAGCAGCTTCGAGGGGGCAAATGCAGAGACCCAGTACTTC. Complete variable domain (other parts from reference TRBV5-1 and TRBJ2-5): KAGVTQTPRYLIKTRGQQVTLSCSPISGHRSVSWYQQTPGQGLQFLFEYFSETQRNKGNFPGRFSGRQFSNSRSEMNVSTLELGDSALYLCASSFEGANAETQYFGPGTRLLVL.

This clone showed up just a few times. The chain is built from TRBV7-2 and TRBJ2-5; 8 bases map to TRBD1. CDR3 length: 14 amino acids. Germline loops: CDR1 SGHTA, CDR2 FQGNSA. Trimming took 3 bases from V and 7 from J; bases not matched to a gene: 7. For the CDR3, the DNA is TGTGCCAGCAGCTTGCGGCAGGGGGCGCGGACCCAGTACTTC. Its translation: CASSLRQGARTQYF.

Worth noting for this clone: One end of the junction varies from germline; a read error may be responsible. This sequence joins TRBV7-7 and TRBJ2-5; 8 bases fit TRBD2. The CDR3 spans 17 residues. The germline gives CDR1 SSHAT, CDR2 FNYEAQ (reference sequence). CDR3: CASSDIELAVGMGTQYF. DNA of the CDR3: TGTGCTAGCAGCGATATCGAACTAGCGGTGGGAATGGGGACCCAGTACTTC.

The chain is built from TRBV5-4 and TRBJ2-1; D not certain. Trimming removed 0 bases from V and 5 bases from J, with 3 bases in between. CDR3 length: 12 residues. CDR1 SGHNT and CDR2 YYREEE come from the germline V gene (reference sequence). CDR3 residues: CASSLAHNEQFF. DNA of the CDR3: TGTGCCAGCAGCTTGGCTCACAATGAGCAGTTCTTC.